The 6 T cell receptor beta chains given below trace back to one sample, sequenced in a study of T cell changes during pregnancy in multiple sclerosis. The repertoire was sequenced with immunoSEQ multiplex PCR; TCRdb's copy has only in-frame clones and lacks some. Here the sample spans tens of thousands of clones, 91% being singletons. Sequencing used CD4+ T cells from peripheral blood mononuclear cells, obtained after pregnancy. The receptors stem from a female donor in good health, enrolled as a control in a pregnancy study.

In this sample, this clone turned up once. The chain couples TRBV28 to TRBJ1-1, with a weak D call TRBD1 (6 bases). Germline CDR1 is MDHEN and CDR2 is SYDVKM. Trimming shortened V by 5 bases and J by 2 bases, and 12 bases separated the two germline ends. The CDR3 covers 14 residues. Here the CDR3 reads CASSLGHLNTEAFF. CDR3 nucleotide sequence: TGTGCCAGCAGTCTGGGACACTTAAACACTGAAGCTTTCTTT.

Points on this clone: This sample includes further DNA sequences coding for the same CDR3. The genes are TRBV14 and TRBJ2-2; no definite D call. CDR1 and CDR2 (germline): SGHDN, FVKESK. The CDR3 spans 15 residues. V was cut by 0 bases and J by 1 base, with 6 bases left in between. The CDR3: CASSQELGNTGELFF. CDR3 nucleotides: TGTGCCAGCAGCCAAGAACTCGGGAACACCGGGGAGCTGTTTTTT.

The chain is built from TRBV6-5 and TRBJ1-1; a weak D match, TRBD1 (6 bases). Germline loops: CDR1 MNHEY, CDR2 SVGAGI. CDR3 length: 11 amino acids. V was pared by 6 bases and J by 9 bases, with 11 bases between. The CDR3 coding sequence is TGTGCCAGCAGCGACAGGCGCCAAGCTTTCTTT. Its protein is CASSDRRQAFF.

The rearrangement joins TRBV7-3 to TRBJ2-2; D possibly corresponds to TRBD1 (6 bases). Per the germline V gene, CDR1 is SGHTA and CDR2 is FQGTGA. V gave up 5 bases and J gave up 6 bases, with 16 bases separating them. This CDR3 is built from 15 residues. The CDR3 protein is CASSQTVQGAGELFF. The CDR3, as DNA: TGTGCCAGCAGCCAAACGGTACAGGGCGCCGGGGAGCTGTTTTTT.

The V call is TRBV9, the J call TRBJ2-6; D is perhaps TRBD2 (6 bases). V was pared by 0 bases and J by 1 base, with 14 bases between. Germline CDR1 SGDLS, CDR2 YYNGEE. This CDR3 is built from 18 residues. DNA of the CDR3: TGTGCCAGCAGCGTAGGGGGGGTGTTGGAATCTGGGGCCAACGTCCTGACTTTC. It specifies CASSVGGVLESGANVLTF.

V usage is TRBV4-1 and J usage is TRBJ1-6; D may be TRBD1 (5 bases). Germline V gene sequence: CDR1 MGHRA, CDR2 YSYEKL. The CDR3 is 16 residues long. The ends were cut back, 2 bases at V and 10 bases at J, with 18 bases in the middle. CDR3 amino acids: CASSQSHRQPRSPLHF. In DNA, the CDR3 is TGCGCCAGCAGCCAATCACATCGACAGCCAAGATCACCCCTCCACTTT.